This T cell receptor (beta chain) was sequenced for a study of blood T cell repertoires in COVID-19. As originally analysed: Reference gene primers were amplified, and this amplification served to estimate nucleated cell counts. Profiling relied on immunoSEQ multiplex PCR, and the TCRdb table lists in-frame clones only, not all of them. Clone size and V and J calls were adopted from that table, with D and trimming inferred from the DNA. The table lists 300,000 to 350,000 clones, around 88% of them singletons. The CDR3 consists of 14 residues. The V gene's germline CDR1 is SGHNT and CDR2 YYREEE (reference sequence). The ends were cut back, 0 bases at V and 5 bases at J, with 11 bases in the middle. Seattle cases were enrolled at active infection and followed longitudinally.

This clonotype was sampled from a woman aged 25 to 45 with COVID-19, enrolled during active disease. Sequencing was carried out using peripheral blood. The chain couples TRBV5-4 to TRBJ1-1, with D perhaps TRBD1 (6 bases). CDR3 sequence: CASSLDWGRTEAFF. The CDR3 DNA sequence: TGTGCCAGCAGCTTGGATTGGGGGCGGACTGAAGCTTTCTTT.